These T cell receptor beta chains were read from a single sample in a study of regulatory T cells in long-lasting Graves disease. TCRdb called the multiplex PCR reads again in MiXCR, with one record for every CDR3 protein. Of about 440,000 distinct CDR3 sequences in the sample, more than 12% were seen once. The same data also went into a second study, on T cells in Graves' hyperthyroidism and ophthalmopathy.

The source material was peripheral blood mononuclear cells (PBMCs), sampled at new diagnosis, from a patient treated with antithyroid drugs. The receptors were sampled from a woman aged 25 to 45 with Graves disease. Each CDR3 is given with its conserved first and last residue. A D gene is named only where the DNA matches it firmly. Size values are once, few and many counts, or a class for expanded clones, and some rows have none.

d_call,clone_size,v_call,j_call,cdr3_aa,cdr3_nt
TRBD2,-,TRBV28,TRBJ2-1,CASRVPSGRYNEQFF,TGTGCCAGCAGGGTGCCTAGCGGGAGGTACAATGAGCAGTTCTTC
TRBD2,-,TRBV28,TRBJ2-7,CASSSRTSGGYEQYF,TGTGCCAGCAGTTCACGGACTAGCGGGGGTTACGAGCAGTACTTC
-,few,TRBV7-8,TRBJ1-2,CASSPSGSYGYTF,TGTGCCAGCAGCCCGTCTGGTTCCTATGGCTACACCTTC
TRBD1,-,TRBV5-6,TRBJ2-7,CASSPGQTHYEQYF,TGTGCCAGCAGCCCGGGACAGACCCACTACGAGCAGTACTTC
-,many,TRBV11-2,TRBJ2-5,CASSLVSRGETQYF,TGTGCCAGCAGCTTAGTTTCGAGGGGGGAGACCCAGTACTTC
-,-,TRBV6-2/TRBV6-3,TRBJ2-7,CASSYSTGPQGF,TGTGCCAGCAGTTACTCGACAGGCCCCCAAGGCTTC
-,-,TRBV4-1,TRBJ1-1,CASSQEWGGWNTEAFF,TGCGCCAGCAGCCAAGAGTGGGGGGGTTGGAACACTGAAGCTTTCTTT
-,many,TRBV20-1,TRBJ2-5,CSARGFGRGETQYF,TGCAGTGCTAGAGGATTCGGGAGAGGGGAGACCCAGTACTTC
-,-,TRBV19,TRBJ1-1,CASSIGVEAFF,TGTGCCAGTAGTATAGGAGTTGAAGCTTTCTTT
-,few,TRBV30,TRBJ1-1,CACSNRALNTEAFF,TGTGCCTGCAGTAACAGGGCCTTGAACACTGAAGCTTTCTTT
-,many,TRBV27,TRBJ2-1,CASSPRRGHYNEQFF,TGTGCCAGCAGTCCCCGGCGCGGTCACTACAATGAGCAGTTCTTC
-,many,TRBV18,TRBJ1-1,CASSPQTLNTEAFF,TGTGCCAGCTCACCACAGACTTTGAACACTGAAGCTTTCTTT
-,few,TRBV30,TRBJ2-5,CAWRGGGKETQYF,TGTGCCTGGAGGGGAGGGGGCAAAGAGACCCAGTACTTC
-,many,TRBV11-2,TRBJ2-3,CASSLEGAGIDTQYF,TGTGCCAGCAGCTTAGAGGGGGCAGGAATAGATACGCAGTATTTT
TRBD1,few,TRBV5-1,TRBJ2-3,CASSWDRATTDTQYF,TGCGCCAGCAGCTGGGACAGGGCCACCACAGATACGCAGTATTTT
-,few,TRBV6-5,TRBJ1-3,CASSYRNTIYF,TGTGCCAGCAGTTATCGGAACACCATATATTTT
-,once,TRBV12-3/TRBV12-4,TRBJ1-1,CVSSLQGTMNTEAFF,TGTGTCAGCAGTTTACAGGGAACCATGAACACTGAAGCTTTCTTT
TRBD1,-,TRBV9,TRBJ2-7,CASSPLTGGSYEQYF,TGTGCCAGCAGCCCCCTGACAGGGGGGTCGTACGAGCAGTACTTC
-,many,TRBV27,TRBJ2-2,CASSLTGAGGAENYGELFF,TGTGCCAGCAGTTTAACGGGAGCGGGCGGGGCCGAGAACTACGGGGAGCTGTTTTTT
-,few,TRBV19,TRBJ2-7,CASSLLNGGTYEQYF,TGTGCCAGTAGTCTTCTTAATGGGGGAACCTACGAGCAGTACTTC
-,-,TRBV27,TRBJ2-6,CASSPTGDLSTGANVLTF,TGTGCCAGCAGTCCTACAGGGGACTTATCTACTGGGGCCAACGTCCTGACTTTC
-,many,TRBV3-1,TRBJ1-5,CASSQASGVGQPQHF,TGTGCCAGCAGCCAAGCTTCTGGGGTCGGGCAGCCCCAGCATTTT
-,few,TRBV10-3,TRBJ2-7,CATSGTTDYEQYF,TGTGCCACCTCGGGCACAACCGACTACGAGCAGTACTTC
TRBD1,many,TRBV27,TRBJ1-5,CASRQGEQPQHF,TGTGCCAGCAGGCAGGGGGAGCAGCCCCAGCATTTT
-,many,TRBV20-1,TRBJ2-7,CSARVGESYEQYF,TGCAGTGCTAGGGTGGGAGAGAGCTACGAGCAGTACTTC
-,many,TRBV27,TRBJ1-1,CASSFVGNTEAFF,TGTGCCAGCAGTTTCGTCGGGAACACTGAAGCTTTCTTT
TRBD2,few,TRBV27,TRBJ2-3,CASSPETSGSTDTQYF,TGTGCCAGCAGTCCGGAGACTAGCGGGAGCACAGATACGCAGTATTTT
-,-,TRBV19,TRBJ1-5,CASSMVAGNQPQHF,TGTGCCAGTAGTATGGTGGCGGGGAATCAGCCCCAGCATTTT
-,-,TRBV12-3/TRBV12-4,TRBJ1-4,CASSLASGTEKLFF,TGTGCCAGCAGTTTAGCGTCGGGAACTGAAAAACTGTTTTTT
TRBD1,many,TRBV6-2/TRBV6-3,TRBJ2-1,CASGRTGTYNEQFF,TGTGCCAGCGGAAGGACAGGAACCTACAATGAGCAGTTCTTC
TRBD2,-,TRBV3-1,TRBJ2-1,CASSQWGTSGYNEQFF,TGTGCCAGCAGCCAATGGGGGACTAGCGGCTACAATGAGCAGTTCTTC
-,-,TRBV4-2,TRBJ2-3,CASSQAFAAADRRDTQYF,TGTGCCAGCAGCCAAGCCTTCGCCGCGGCCGATCGGCGGGATACGCAGTATTTT
-,-,TRBV5-6,TRBJ2-2,CASSSGPNYGELFF,TGTGCCAGCAGCTCGGGCCCCAACTACGGGGAGCTGTTTTTT
-,few,TRBV6-5,TRBJ1-2,CASSYSQDYGYTF,TGTGCCAGCAGTTACTCCCAGGACTATGGCTACACCTTC
-,-,TRBV11-3,TRBJ1-1,CASSPGNRPNTEAFF,TGTGCCAGCAGTCCCGGCAACAGGCCGAACACTGAAGCTTTCTTT
TRBD1,many,TRBV11-3,TRBJ1-1,CASSLDWRQGSNTEAFF,TGTGCCAGCAGCCTAGACTGGAGACAGGGTTCAAACACTGAAGCTTTCTTT
TRBD1,many,TRBV24-1,TRBJ1-2,CATSDPGQGDYGYTF,TGTGCCACCAGTGACCCCGGACAGGGAGACTATGGCTACACCTTC
TRBD1,few,TRBV6-2/TRBV6-3,TRBJ2-1,CASTLRGPRHNEQFF,TGTGCCAGCACCCTTAGGGGGCCTAGACACAATGAGCAGTTCTTC
-,few,TRBV7-9,TRBJ2-3,CASSLAGGYTDTQYF,TGTGCCAGCAGCTTAGCGGGAGGATACACAGATACGCAGTATTTT
-,many,TRBV29-1,TRBJ1-1,CSVGGTEAFF,TGCAGCGTTGGCGGCACTGAAGCTTTCTTT
-,-,TRBV20-1,TRBJ2-2,CSAPVGGSRGNTGELFF,TGCAGTGCTCCTGTAGGGGGTAGCCGGGGCAACACCGGGGAGCTGTTTTTT